This TCR beta chain was observed in a study of regulatory T cells in long-lasting Graves disease. Germline V gives CDR1 SGHAT, CDR2 FQNNGV. V was clipped by 5 bases and J by 1 base, with 11 bases between them. The CDR3 has 14 amino acids. Researchers made TCR beta libraries by using iRepertoire HTBI primers and running Arm-PCR on CDR3 regions. TCRdb analysed the multiplex PCR reads with MiXCR anew, one entry per CDR3 protein. The sample consists of approximately 540,000 distinct CDR3 sequences, more than 10% of them appearing once. This clonotype was seen many times. No antigen is known for it. Study-wide findings and caveats: Gene preferences differed: TRBV28, TRBJ1-2, TRBJ2-5 in persistent cases.

Time point meaning: newly diagnosed GD, antithyroid drugs for less than 3 months. From RNA extracted from PBMCs, the TCR library was made. These data also formed part of another study, on T cells in Graves' hyperthyroidism and ophthalmopathy.

The clonotype originates from a woman aged 25 to 39 with Graves disease. The sample in question was peripheral blood mononuclear cells (PBMCs), obtained at new diagnosis, from a patient treated with antithyroid drugs. The chain has TRBV11-2 and TRBJ2-5; tentatively, D is TRBD1 (6 bases). CDR3 DNA sequence: TGTGCCAGCAGCCCCGGACAGTTCCAAGAGACCCAGTACTTC. This sequence encodes CASSPGQFQETQYF.